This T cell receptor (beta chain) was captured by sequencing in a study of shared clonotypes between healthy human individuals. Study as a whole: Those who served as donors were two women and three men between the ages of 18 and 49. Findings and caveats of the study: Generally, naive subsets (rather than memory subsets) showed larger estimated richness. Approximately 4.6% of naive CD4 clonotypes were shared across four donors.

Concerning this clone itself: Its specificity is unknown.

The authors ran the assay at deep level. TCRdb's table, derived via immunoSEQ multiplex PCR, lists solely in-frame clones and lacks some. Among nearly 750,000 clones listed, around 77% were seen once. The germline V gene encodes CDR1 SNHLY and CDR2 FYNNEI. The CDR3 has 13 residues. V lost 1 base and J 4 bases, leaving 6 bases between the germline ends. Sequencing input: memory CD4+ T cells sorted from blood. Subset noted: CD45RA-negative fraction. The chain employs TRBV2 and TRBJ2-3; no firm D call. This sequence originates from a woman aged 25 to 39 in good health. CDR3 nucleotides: TGTGCCAGCAGTGAAGACTCTCCAGATACGCAGTATTTT. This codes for CASSEDSPDTQYF. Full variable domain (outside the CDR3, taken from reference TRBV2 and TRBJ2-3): EPEVTQTPSHQVTQMGQEVILRCVPISNHLYFYWYRQILGQKVEFLVSFYNNEISEKSEIFDDQFSVERPDGSNFTLKIRSTKLEDSAMYFCASSEDSPDTQYFGPGTRLTVL.